This T cell receptor (beta chain) comes out of a study of OX40 agonist ivuxolimab in advanced cancers. Study as a whole: Treatment of patients was with ivuxolimab, an agonistic anti-OX40 (CD134) antibody. Each dose-escalation patient presented with hepatocellular carcinoma, melanoma, renal cell or head and neck cancer. Study results and caveats: Antigens targeted by the expanded peripheral T cells were not determined. More expanded clones were seen, on average, in CD8+ T cells than in CD4+.

As for this clone: What it binds is not known.

Sequencing was performed with immunoSEQ multiplex PCR; in TCRdb, only in-frame clones are kept and a portion is missing. The sample carries approximately 70,000 clones, around 83% recorded once. Trimming pared 1 base from V and 4 bases from J, leaving 10 bases between. The CDR3 is 13 amino acids. Germline V gene lookup returns CDR1 GTSNPN and CDR2 SVGIG (reference sequence). The clonotype was recovered from an adult with an advanced solid tumor such as melanoma, head and neck, liver or kidney cancer. The chain joins TRBV30 to TRBJ2-5; D perhaps matches TRBD2 (6 bases). The specimen comprised CD4+ or CD8+ T cells sorted from blood, sampled in a trial of the OX40 agonist ivuxolimab. This CDR3 reads CAWSGSGGETQYF. The DNA for the CDR3 is TGTGCCTGGAGTGGTAGCGGTGGAGAGACCCAGTACTTC.